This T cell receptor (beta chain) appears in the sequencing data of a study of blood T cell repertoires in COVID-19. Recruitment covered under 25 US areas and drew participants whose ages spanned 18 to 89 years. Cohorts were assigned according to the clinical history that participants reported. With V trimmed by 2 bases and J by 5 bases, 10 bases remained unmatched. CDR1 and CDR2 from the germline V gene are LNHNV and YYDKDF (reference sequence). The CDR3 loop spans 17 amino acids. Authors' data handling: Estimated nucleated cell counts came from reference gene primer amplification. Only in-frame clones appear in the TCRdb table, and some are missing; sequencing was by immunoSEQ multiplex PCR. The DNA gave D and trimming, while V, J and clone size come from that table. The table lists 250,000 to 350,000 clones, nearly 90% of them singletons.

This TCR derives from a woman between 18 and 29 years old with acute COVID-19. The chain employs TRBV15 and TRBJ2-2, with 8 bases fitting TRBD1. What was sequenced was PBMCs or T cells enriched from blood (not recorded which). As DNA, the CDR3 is TGTGCCACCAGCAGACCTGGACAGGGTTTGCGGACCGGGGAGCTGTTTTTT. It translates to CATSRPGQGLRTGELFF.